The 8 T cell receptor beta chains given below trace back to one sample, sequenced in a study of Tregs in tolerant kidney transplant recipients. TCRdb keeps only in-frame clones here, not all; method: immunoSEQ multiplex PCR. The table includes some 110,000 clones, 92% detected once. Material: CD4+ T cells from blood. These receptors were obtained from a human donor in good health.

The chain carries TRBV5-4 and TRBJ2-5; TRBD2 agrees at 9 bases. Trimming cost V 2 bases and J 3 bases; bases outside gene matches: 8. The germline V gene encodes CDR1 SGHNT and CDR2 YYREEE (reference sequence). The CDR3 contains 16 residues. The CDR3 loop reads CASSFYRLAEKETQYF. The CDR3 coding sequence is TGTGCCAGCAGCTTCTATAGACTAGCGGAGAAAGAGACCCAGTACTTC.

The chain recombines TRBV7-2 with TRBJ1-1; a weak D match, TRBD1 (6 bases). The CDR3 extends over 14 amino acids. With 5 bases removed from V and 0 bases from J, the gap between germline ends came to 10 bases. Germline CDR1 SGHTA, CDR2 FQGNSA. The CDR3 sequence: CASSRGGVNTEAFF. In DNA form, the CDR3 reads TGTGCCAGCAGCCGAGGGGGGGTGAACACTGAAGCTTTCTTT.

A few counts support this clone. This sequence joins TRBV18 and TRBJ1-1; 9 bases fit TRBD1. The V segment lost 4 bases and the J segment 5 bases; nucleotides outside the gene matches: 8. The length of the CDR3 is 15 residues. Germline-derived CDR1 and CDR2 are KGHSH and LQKENI. The CDR3 spells CASSRRGDRETEAFF. As DNA, the CDR3 is TGTGCCAGCTCACGACGGGGGGACAGGGAGACTGAAGCTTTCTTT.

The chain couples TRBV14 to TRBJ1-2, with 8 bases that match TRBD1. V trimming: 1 base; J trimming: 5 bases; junction bases outside the gene matches: 12. Germline V lookup: CDR1 SGHDN, CDR2 FVKESK. The CDR3 loop spans 17 amino acids. The CDR3 loop is CASSQVPSAGGWYGYTF. CDR3 bases: TGTGCCAGCAGCCAAGTCCCAAGTGCAGGGGGCTGGTATGGCTACACCTTC.

J is TRBJ2-7 and V is TRBV10-1; D uncertain. This CDR3 comprises 12 residues. The ends were cut back, 3 bases at V and 4 bases at J, with 7 bases in the middle. The germline CDR1 and CDR2 sequences are WNHNN and SYGVQD (reference sequence). In DNA form, the CDR3 reads TGCGCCAGCAGTGATAAGAGTTACGAGCAGTACTTC. Translating gives CASSDKSYEQYF.

J is TRBJ2-1 and V is TRBV6-1; TRBD1 is a possible D gene (7 bases). Trimming removed 4 bases from V and 4 bases from J, with 14 bases in between. The germline V gene has CDR1 MNHNS and CDR2 SASEGT. The CDR3 consists of 15 residues. The CDR3 here is CASSVTQGGYNEQFF. The CDR3 DNA is TGTGCCAGCAGTGTTACCCAGGGGGGTTACAATGAGCAGTTCTTC.

The V call is TRBV19, the J call TRBJ2-7, with TRBD2 identical over 8 bases. Germline V lookup: CDR1 LNHDA, CDR2 SQIVND (reference sequence). This CDR3 has 14 amino acids. J gave up 2 bases and V 3 bases, and 3 bases lay outside the gene matches. CDR3 sequence (DNA): TGTGCCAGTAGTATCGGGGGGGCCACCTACGAGCAGTACTTC. It encodes CASSIGGATYEQYF.

V is TRBV6-6 and J is TRBJ2-1, with 8 bases aligning to TRBD2. The junction had 2 bases not matched to a gene; V was cut back by 6 bases and J by 1 base. The CDR3 covers 14 residues. Germline CDR1 and CDR2: MNHNY and SVGAGI (reference sequence). CDR3 amino acids: CASRRGGSYNEQFF. The CDR3 nucleotides read TGTGCCAGCAGACGCGGGGGGTCCTACAATGAGCAGTTCTTC.